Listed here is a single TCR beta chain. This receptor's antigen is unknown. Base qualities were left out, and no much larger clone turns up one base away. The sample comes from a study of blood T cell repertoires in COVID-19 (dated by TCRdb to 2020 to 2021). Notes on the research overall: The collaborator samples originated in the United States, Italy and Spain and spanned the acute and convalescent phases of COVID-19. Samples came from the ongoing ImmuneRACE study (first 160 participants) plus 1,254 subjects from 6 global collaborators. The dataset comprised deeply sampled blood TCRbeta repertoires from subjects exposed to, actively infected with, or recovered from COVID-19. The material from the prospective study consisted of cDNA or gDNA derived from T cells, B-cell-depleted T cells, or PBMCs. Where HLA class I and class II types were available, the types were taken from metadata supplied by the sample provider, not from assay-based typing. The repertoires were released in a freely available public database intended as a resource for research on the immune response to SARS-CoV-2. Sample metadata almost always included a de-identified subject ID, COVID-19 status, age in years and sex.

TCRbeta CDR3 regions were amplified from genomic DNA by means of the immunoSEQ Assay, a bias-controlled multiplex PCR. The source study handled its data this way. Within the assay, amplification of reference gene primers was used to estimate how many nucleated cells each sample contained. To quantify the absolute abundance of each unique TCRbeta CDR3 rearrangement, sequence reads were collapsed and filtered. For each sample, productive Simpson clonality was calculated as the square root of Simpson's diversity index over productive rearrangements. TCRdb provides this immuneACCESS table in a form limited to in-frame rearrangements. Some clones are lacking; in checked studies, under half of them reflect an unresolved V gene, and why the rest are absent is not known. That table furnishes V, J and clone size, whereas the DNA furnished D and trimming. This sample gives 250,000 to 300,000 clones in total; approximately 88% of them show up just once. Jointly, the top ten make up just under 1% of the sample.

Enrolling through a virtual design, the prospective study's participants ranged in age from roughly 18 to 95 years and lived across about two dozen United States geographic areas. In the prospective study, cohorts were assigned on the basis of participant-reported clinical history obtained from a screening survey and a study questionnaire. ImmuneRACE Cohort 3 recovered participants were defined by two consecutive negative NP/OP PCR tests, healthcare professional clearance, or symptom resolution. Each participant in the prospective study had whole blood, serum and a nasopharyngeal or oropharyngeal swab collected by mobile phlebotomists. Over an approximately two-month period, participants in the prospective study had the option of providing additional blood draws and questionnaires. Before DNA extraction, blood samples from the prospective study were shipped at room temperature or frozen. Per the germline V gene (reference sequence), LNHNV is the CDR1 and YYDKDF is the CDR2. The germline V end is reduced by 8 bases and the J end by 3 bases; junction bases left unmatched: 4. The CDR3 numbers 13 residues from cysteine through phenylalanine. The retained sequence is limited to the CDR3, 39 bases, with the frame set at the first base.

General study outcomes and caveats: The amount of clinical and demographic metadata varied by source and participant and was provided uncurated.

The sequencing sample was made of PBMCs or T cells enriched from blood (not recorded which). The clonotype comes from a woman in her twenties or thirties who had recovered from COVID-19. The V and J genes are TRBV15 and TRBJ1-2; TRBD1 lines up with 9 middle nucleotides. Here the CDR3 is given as CATVRTGDYGYTF. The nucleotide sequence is TGTGCCACCGTACGGACAGGGGACTATGGCTACACCTTC.